This TCR beta chain was captured by sequencing in a study of cytomegalovirus exposure and HLA in healthy donors. Study results and caveats: A later examination showed that TCR association rates differed by HLA locus, with DRB1 most and HLA-C fewest. HLA alleles showed associations with 16,951 TCR beta sequences in a later analysis, at a 0.05 false discovery rate. The investigators catalogued 150 to 200 TCR beta chains as cytomegalovirus-associated.

Between the trimmed V and J ends, which lost 6 bases and 9 bases, there was a span of 15 bases. The CDR3 sequence is 13 residues long. Looked up from germline, CDR1 is MNHNS and CDR2 is SASEGT. The PCR used 60 Vbeta and 13 Jbeta primers. Sequencing was performed with immunoSEQ multiplex PCR; in TCRdb, only in-frame clones are kept and a portion is missing. The table has around 130,000 clones, around 80% seen once; the top ten hold around 1.5%. As to this clone: Its cognate antigen is unknown.

The sequencing input was PBMCs. This chain connects TRBV6-1 to TRBJ2-1, with D perhaps matching TRBD1 (6 bases). The sequence came from a woman aged 18-29 years in good health and CMV-seronegative. CDR3: CASRPTGRTEQFF. As DNA, the CDR3 is TGTGCCAGCAGGCCGACAGGACGTACTGAGCAGTTCTTC.